The 25 T cell receptor beta chains below were found in one sample sequenced in a study of CD8+CD57+ T cells in acquired aplastic anemia. It was genomic DNA that served as the template for profiling TCR beta VDJ and CDR3. TCRdb redid the calling of the reads with MiXCR, one entry per CDR3 protein. The sample has approximately 470,000 distinct CDR3 sequences, approximately 33% seen once. Sequencing was done on patients that had shown CD8+CD57+ cell expansion by flow cytometry. The source material was sorted CD4+, CD8+, or CD8+CD57+ T cells (not recorded which) from PBMCs. These receptors were obtained from a human donor with aplastic anemia.

This chain uses TRBV25-1 with TRBJ1-1, with 7 bases fitting TRBD1. Germline V lookup: CDR1 MGHDK, CDR2 SYGVNS. V trimming: 8 bases; J trimming: 0 bases; junction bases outside the gene matches: 6. This CDR3 is 14 amino acids long. As DNA, the CDR3 is TGTGCCAGCTCACCAGGGGGGGTGAACACTGAAGCTTTCTTT. This gives the protein CASSPGGVNTEAFF.

This clonotype was counted ten times or more. The gene calls are TRBV5-1 and TRBJ1-5; possibly TRBD1 for D (5 bases). V was pared by 3 bases and J by 0 bases, with 10 bases between. In germline, CDR1 is SGHRS, CDR2 YFSETQ. This CDR3 has 15 residues. This chain's CDR3 is CASSSSGNSNQPQHF. The CDR3 DNA reads TGCGCCAGCAGCTCGTCAGGGAATAGCAATCAGCCCCAGCATTTT.

This clonotype appeared a single time. The rearrangement joins TRBV15 to TRBJ2-6; D remains unclear. This CDR3 is built from 16 residues. Germline CDR1 and CDR2: LNHNV and YYDKDF (reference sequence). V gave up 1 base and J gave up 0 bases, with 7 bases separating them. Here the CDR3 DNA reads TGTGCCACCAGCAGAGGGCTGTGCTCTGGGGCCAACGTCCTGACTTTC. This encodes CATSRGLCSGANVLTF.

The V gene is TRBV5-1, the J gene TRBJ2-1, with D unresolved. The CDR3 loop spans 13 amino acids. CDR1 is SGHRS and CDR2 is YFSETQ in the germline V gene. V was shortened by 0 bases and J by 5 bases, with 6 bases between the two germline ends. The CDR3 DNA reads as TGCGCCAGCAGCTTGGCGCAAAACAATGAGCAGTTCTTC. Its translation is CASSLAQNNEQFF.

This clonotype has a count of ten or more. The genes are TRBV7-8 and TRBJ1-5; the D is unclear. Germline V lookup: CDR1 SGHVS, CDR2 FQNEAQ. Deletions cut 5 bases from V and 0 bases from J, with 8 bases between. There are 14 residues in the CDR3. CDR3 nucleotides: TGTGCCAGCAGCCAACACGATAGCAATCAGCCCCAGCATTTT. It encodes CASSQHDSNQPQHF.

This clonotype showed up just a few times. This chain uses TRBV5-1 with TRBJ1-1; no firm D call. Trimming stripped 0 bases from V and 4 bases from J, with 7 bases between. Per the germline V gene, CDR1 is SGHRS and CDR2 is YFSETQ. This CDR3 has 13 residues. The CDR3 coding sequence is TGCGCCAGCAGCTTGGGGCTGGGCACTGAAGCTTTCTTT. It is translated as CASSLGLGTEAFF.

Many counts were recorded for this clonotype. The chain employs TRBV15 and TRBJ1-4; D uncertain. The V gene's germline CDR1 is LNHNV and CDR2 YYDKDF (reference sequence). The V end lost 0 bases, the J end lost 3 bases, and 11 bases lay between the germline ends. The CDR3 spans 16 residues. Here the CDR3 DNA reads TGTGCCACCAGCAGAGACCCATTGCCAGCTAATGAAAAACTGTTTTTT. This encodes CATSRDPLPANEKLFF.

The chain employs TRBV4-1 and TRBJ1-2; 7 positions agree with TRBD1. V was pared by 0 bases and J by 0 bases, with 4 bases of the junction left unmatched. The CDR3 contains 16 residues. In germline, CDR1 is MGHRA, CDR2 YSYEKL. In DNA, the CDR3 is TGCGCCAGCAGCCAAGAAGCACAGGGGCCTAACTATGGCTACACCTTC. Encoded protein: CASSQEAQGPNYGYTF.

The chain has TRBV9 and TRBJ2-1; 12 bases agree with TRBD2. CDR1 SGDLS and CDR2 YYNGEE come from the germline V gene. The V and J ends lost 2 bases and 12 bases, in that order; junction bases with no gene match: 6. CDR3 length: 14 residues. CDR3 residues: CASSVSLAGGPQFF. CDR3 in DNA: TGTGCCAGCAGCGTCTCCCTAGCGGGGGGGCCGCAGTTCTTC.

This clonotype was counted many times. V and J are TRBV20-1 and TRBJ1-1, with unresolved D. Germline lookup yields CDR1 DFQATT and CDR2 SNEGSKA (reference sequence). The V gene lost 5 bases and the J gene lost 0 bases, with 10 bases spanning the gap. This CDR3 has 13 residues. The CDR3 nucleotides read TGCAGTGCTGCAATAAACATGAACACTGAAGCTTTCTTT. It encodes CSAAINMNTEAFF.

V is TRBV10-3 and J is TRBJ1-6; D remains ambiguous. Trimming removed 2 bases at V and 7 bases at J, with 6 bases between. Looked up from germline, CDR1 is ENHRY and CDR2 is SYGVKD. CDR3 length: 13 residues. The chain's CDR3 is CAISEGRNSPLHF. In DNA form, the CDR3 reads TGTGCCATCAGTGAGGGGAGAAATTCACCCCTCCACTTT.

The rearrangement uses TRBV19 and TRBJ1-2; possible D gene TRBD1, 6 bases. The CDR3 has 16 residues. From germline, CDR1 is LNHDA and CDR2 SQIVND (reference sequence). V shed 3 bases and J shed 5 bases, with 19 bases lying between them. DNA for the CDR3: TGTGCCAGTAGTATTGGGGGCCAAGGTGGCGGATATGGCTACACCTTC. It yields the protein CASSIGGQGGGYGYTF.

This chain links TRBV7-2 with TRBJ1-6; 10 nucleotides match TRBD1. The germline V gene has CDR1 SGHTA and CDR2 FQGNSA. V was clipped by 7 bases and J by 10 bases; unmatched bases: 10. CDR3 length: 15 residues. The CDR3 reads CASTLGQGRGSPLHF. CDR3 nucleotides: TGTGCCAGCACACTGGGACAGGGGAGAGGGTCACCCCTCCACTTT.

This clonotype was detected many times. The chain uses TRBV20-1 and TRBJ2-7; 9 positions match TRBD2. There are 13 residues in the CDR3. Germline V gene lookup returns CDR1 DFQATT and CDR2 SNEGSKA (reference sequence). J was trimmed by 5 bases and V by 0 bases; bases with no gene match: 2. Written as DNA, the CDR3 is TGCAGTGCTAGAGACGGCGGGAGGGACGAGCAGTACTTC. This translates into CSARDGGRDEQYF.

This clonotype was detected ten times or more. The chain carries TRBV2 and TRBJ1-1, with TRBD1 matching 10 bases. Germline-derived CDR1 and CDR2 are SNHLY and FYNNEI. The CDR3 contains 13 residues. V lost 8 bases and J lost 5; bases outside the gene matches: 5. This CDR3 is CASREGQGTEAFF. The CDR3 nucleotides read TGTGCCAGCCGCGAGGGACAGGGGACTGAAGCTTTCTTT.

Points on this clonotype: A much more abundant neighbour one base away suggests this may be a read error. The chain is built from TRBV2 and TRBJ2-6; unclear D gene. The CDR3 length is 14 residues. Germline CDR1 is SNHLY and CDR2 is FYNNEI. The CDR3 DNA is TGTGCCAGCAATAGGAACTCTGAGGCCAACGTCCTGACTTTC. Its translation is CASNRNSEANVLTF.

This clonotype was recorded many times. This chain joins TRBV9 and TRBJ1-2; 9 bases are a match to TRBD1. The CDR3 is made up of 14 amino acids. Germline assignment: CDR1 SGDLS and CDR2 YYNGEE. Unmatched junction bases numbered 4, after V lost 2 bases and J lost 5 bases. CDR3 in amino acids: CASSVQTGGYGYTF. CDR3 bases: TGTGCCAGCAGCGTTCAGACAGGGGGGTATGGCTACACCTTC.

CDR3 sequence: CASTNGPLNTEAFF. The CDR3 region has the DNA TGTGCCAGTACTAATGGACCGTTGAACACTGAAGCTTTCTTT. J is TRBJ1-1 and V is TRBV5-4, with no clear D. This CDR3 comprises 14 residues. The V and J ends lost 8 bases and 0 bases respectively, with 14 bases between them. CDR1 is SGHNT, CDR2 YYREEE, per germline (reference sequence).

This clonotype has a count of ten or more. This rearrangement joins TRBV29-1 to TRBJ2-1; tentatively, D is TRBD2 (6 bases). The CDR3 is 12 residues long. The V gene's germline CDR1 is SQVTM and CDR2 ANQGSEA. Between the trimmed V and J ends, which lost 6 bases and 7 bases, there was a span of 13 bases. CDR3 DNA sequence: TGCAGCGTGCGGGACCAAAGAAATGAGCAGTTCTTC. Amino acid sequence: CSVRDQRNEQFF.

This clonotype was counted many times. The rearrangement links TRBV2 to TRBJ1-6; D unresolved. CDR3 length equals 11 residues. Per the germline V gene, CDR1 is SNHLY and CDR2 is FYNNEI. Trimming left V 0 bases short and J 11 bases short, with 2 bases between. The CDR3 sequence: CASSEAAPLHF. CDR3 nucleotide sequence: TGTGCCAGCAGTGAAGCTGCACCCCTCCACTTT.

The V call is TRBV4-2, the J call TRBJ2-5, with 10 bases identical to TRBD2. The trim removed 3 bases at V and 2 bases at J, leaving 6 bases unmatched. The CDR3 has 16 amino acids. Per the germline V gene, CDR1 is LGHNA and CDR2 is YNFKEQ. As DNA, the CDR3 is TGTGCCAGCAGCCAGGGGACTAGCGCTAGACAAGAGACCCAGTACTTC. Amino acids: CASSQGTSARQETQYF.

A few counts support this clonotype. The V and J genes are TRBV2 and TRBJ2-7; D not resolved. The CDR3 spans 11 residues. CDR1 is SNHLY and CDR2 is FYNNEI in the germline V gene. The V end lost 8 bases, the J end lost 3 bases, and 8 bases lay between the germline ends. The CDR3 here is CASQANYEQYF. The CDR3 DNA is TGTGCCAGCCAGGCGAACTACGAGCAGTACTTC.

Ten or more counts support this clonotype. This chain joins TRBV10-3 and TRBJ1-3; 8 positions agree with TRBD1. Germline V gene lookup returns CDR1 ENHRY and CDR2 SYGVKD. This CDR3 is 15 amino acids long. Trimming at V came to 2 bases and at J to 4 bases, leaving 4 bases not matched to a gene. In DNA form, the CDR3 reads TGTGCCATCAGTGAGAGACAGGGGTTCGGAAACACCATATATTTT. Its translation is CAISERQGFGNTIYF.

This clonotype came up many times. V gene TRBV6-1 combines with J gene TRBJ1-6; no firm D call. Germline values: CDR1 MNHNS, CDR2 SASEGT. The CDR3 has 15 residues. V was trimmed by 5 bases and J by 8 bases, leaving 16 bases between them. In DNA, the CDR3 is TGTGCCAGCAGTTCGCCGGGCTCAGGTGATTCACCCCTCCACTTT. Translated, it gives CASSSPGSGDSPLHF.

V is TRBV6-1 and J is TRBJ1-2; 11 nucleotides line up with TRBD1. Trimming cost V 6 bases and J 5 bases; bases outside gene matches: 5. The CDR3 runs to 14 residues. CDR1 and CDR2 from the germline V gene are MNHNS and SASEGT. CDR3 sequence reads: CASRMGTGGYGYTF. CDR3 in DNA: TGTGCCAGCAGAATGGGGACAGGGGGATATGGCTACACCTTC.